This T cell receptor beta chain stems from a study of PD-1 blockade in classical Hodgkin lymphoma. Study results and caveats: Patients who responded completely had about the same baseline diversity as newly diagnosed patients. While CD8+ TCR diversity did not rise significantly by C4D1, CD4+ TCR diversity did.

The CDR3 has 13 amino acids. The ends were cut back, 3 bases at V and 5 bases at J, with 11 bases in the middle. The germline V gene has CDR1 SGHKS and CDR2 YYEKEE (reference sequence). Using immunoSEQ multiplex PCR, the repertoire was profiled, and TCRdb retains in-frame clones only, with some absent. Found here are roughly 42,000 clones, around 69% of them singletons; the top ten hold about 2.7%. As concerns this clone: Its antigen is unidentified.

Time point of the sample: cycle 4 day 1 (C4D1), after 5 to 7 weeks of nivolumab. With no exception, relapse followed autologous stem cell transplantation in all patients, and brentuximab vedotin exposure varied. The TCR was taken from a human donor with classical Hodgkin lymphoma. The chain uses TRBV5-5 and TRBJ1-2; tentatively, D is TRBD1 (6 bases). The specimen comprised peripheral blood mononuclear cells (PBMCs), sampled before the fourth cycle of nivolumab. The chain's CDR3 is CASSYLTGYGYTF. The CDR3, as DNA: TGTGCCAGCAGCTATTTAACAGGGTATGGCTACACCTTC.